The rows below give T cell receptor beta chains drawn from one sample of a study of blood T cell repertoires in COVID-19. Produced via immunoSEQ multiplex PCR; TCRdb's table is partial and in-frame only. The sample lists 260,000 or so clones, 86% seen once, with 15% to 18% in the top ten. The specimen sequenced was PBMCs or T cells enriched from blood (not recorded which). These receptors came from a man between 18 and 35 years old who had recovered from COVID-19. The CDR3 runs from the conserved cysteine through the conserved F or W. The D gene is left open where the match is weak. Not every row has a clone size; where given, it reads once, few, many or a size class.

D gene,J gene,clone size,V gene,CDR3 DNA,CDR3 protein
.,TRBJ1-5,once,TRBV3-1/TRBV3-2,TGTGCCAGCAGCCAAGATTCGGGCGGGGATCAGCCCCAGCATTTT,CASSQDSGGDQPQHF
.,TRBJ2-6,.,TRBV19,TGTGCCAGCCGGTCCTCTGGGGCCAACGTCCTGACTTTC,CASRSSGANVLTF
TRBD1,TRBJ2-1,.,TRBV6-5,TGTGCCAGCAGCAGGGACAGTCACAATGAGCAGTTCTTC,CASSRDSHNEQFF
TRBD1,TRBJ1-3,.,TRBV11-2,TGTGCCAGCAGCTTGGGACAGGGCGCAGGAAACACCATATATTTT,CASSLGQGAGNTIYF
.,TRBJ2-7,.,TRBV19,TGTGCCAGTAGTTTCGGTTACGAGCAGTACTTC,CASSFGYEQYF
TRBD2,TRBJ2-5,.,TRBV30,TGTGCCTACCGGCTAGCGGGGGGCCCGGGAGAGACCCAGTACTTC,CAYRLAGGPGETQYF
.,TRBJ1-2,.,TRBV19,TGTGCCAGTAGTGAGGGATTTAACTATGGCTACACCTTC,CASSEGFNYGYTF
.,TRBJ2-2,.,TRBV14,TGTGCCAGCAGCCGAGGACAGTTCACCGGGGAGCTGTTTTTT,CASSRGQFTGELFF
.,TRBJ1-1,.,TRBV28,TGTGCCAGCAGCCCCAATTGGAGGAGAACTGAAGCTTTCTTT,CASSPNWRRTEAFF
TRBD2,TRBJ2-1,.,TRBV7-9,TGTGCCAGCAGCCTGGGACTAGCGGCGTTCTTC,CASSLGLAAFF
TRBD1,TRBJ2-3,.,TRBV2,TGTGCCAGCAAGGGCTTTTGGCAGACAGGGGAAAGCACAGATACGCAGTATTTT,CASKGFWQTGESTDTQYF
TRBD2,TRBJ2-1,.,TRBV11-2,TGTGCCAGCAGCTTACTAGCGGGAGGCCAACACAATGAGCAGTTCTTC,CASSLLAGGQHNEQFF
TRBD1,TRBJ2-7,.,TRBV6-6,TGTGCCAGCAGTACAACACGGGGGACAGGGACCGACGAGCAGTACTTC,CASSTTRGTGTDEQYF
.,TRBJ1-2,.,TRBV3-1/TRBV3-2,TGTGCCAGCAGCCAATCCTATCTGGGCTACACCTTC,CASSQSYLGYTF
.,TRBJ1-2,.,TRBV11-2,TGTGCCAGCAGCTTTAATCACGGTCACCTTAACTATGGCTACACCTTC,CASSFNHGHLNYGYTF
.,TRBJ1-6,.,TRBV5-6,TGTGCCAGCAGCCCCGGAGGGCCAGGTGGTAATTCACCCCTCCACTTT,CASSPGGPGGNSPLHF
.,TRBJ2-2,.,TRBV11-1,TGTGCCAGCAGCTTATGGCGGGAGAACACCGGGGAGCTGTTTTTT,CASSLWRENTGELFF
TRBD2,TRBJ2-1,.,TRBV18,TGTGCCAGCTCACTCCCGGGACTAGTACCGTTCTTC,CASSLPGLVPFF
.,TRBJ2-1,.,TRBV21-1,TGTGCCAGCAGCAATTACCCCTCTAATACCTACAATGAGCAGTTCTTC,CASSNYPSNTYNEQFF
TRBD2,TRBJ2-1,.,TRBV7-6,TGTGCCAGCAGCCCCTCCTCCGGACTAGCTTACAATGAGCAGTTCTTC,CASSPSSGLAYNEQFF
.,TRBJ1-1,.,TRBV5-4,TGTGCCAGCAGCCTACCGGGACACGGGAACACTGAAGCTTTCTTT,CASSLPGHGNTEAFF
.,TRBJ1-4,.,TRBV5-1,TGCGCCAGCAGCATCGTGGGGGGGACTAATGAAAAACTGTTTTTT,CASSIVGGTNEKLFF
TRBD2,TRBJ2-2,.,TRBV7-6,TGTGCCAGCAGCTTAGTCGCCGACCGACTAGCCCCTACCACCGGGGAGCTGTTTTTT,CASSLVADRLAPTTGELFF
.,TRBJ2-1,.,TRBV4-2,TGTGCCAGCAGCCTCAGCGCGAGCTCCTACAATGAGCAGTTCTTC,CASSLSASSYNEQFF
.,TRBJ2-5,once,TRBV24-1,TGTGCCACCAGTCTGGGGCAGGCAAACAAAGAGACCCAGTACTTC,CATSLGQANKETQYF
TRBD1,TRBJ2-2,.,TRBV11-3,TGTGCCAGCAGCTTCCGGACAGGCGTGAACACCGGGGAGCTGTTTTTT,CASSFRTGVNTGELFF
.,TRBJ2-7,.,TRBV10-3,TGTGCCATCAGTGAGTCAGGCGGGCCCCTCTCCTACGAGCAGTACTTC,CAISESGGPLSYEQYF
TRBD1,TRBJ2-6,.,TRBV2,TGTGCCAGCAGTGAAGACAGGGGTCTCCCTGGGGCCAACGTCCTGACTTTC,CASSEDRGLPGANVLTF
TRBD2,TRBJ2-1,.,TRBV4-2,TGTGCCAGCAGCCAAGACGGGACTAGCGGGACTATCAATGAGCAGTTCTTC,CASSQDGTSGTINEQFF
.,TRBJ2-1,once,TRBV28,TGTGCCAGCAGTTATATCCGTGAGCAGTTCTTC,CASSYIREQFF
.,TRBJ1-5,.,TRBV7-9,TGTGCCAGCAGCCCCTATCTTGGCCAGGGAGGCGGCAATCAGCCCCAGCATTTT,CASSPYLGQGGGNQPQHF
.,TRBJ2-1,.,TRBV2,TGTGCCAGCAGTCCGACAGGGGTAACTAGCGGGCGGATAGGACGGAATGAGCAGTTCTTC,CASSPTGVTSGRIGRNEQFF
TRBD1,TRBJ1-2,.,TRBV4-1,TGCGCCAGCAGCTTAGGACAGGGGGAATATGGCTACACCTTC,CASSLGQGEYGYTF
.,TRBJ1-4,.,TRBV2,TGTGCCAGCAGTGAAGCGCTGGGAGTTAATGAAAAACTGTTTTTT,CASSEALGVNEKLFF
.,TRBJ1-2,.,TRBV5-1,TGCGCCAGCAGCCGCTATGAGGCCTATGGCTACACCTTC,CASSRYEAYGYTF
.,TRBJ1-3,.,TRBV27,TGTGCCAGCAGTGGGCAGGGGTCTGGAAACACCATATATTTT,CASSGQGSGNTIYF
.,TRBJ1-5,.,TRBV27,TGTGCCAGCAGTCCCCAGGACAGATATCAGCCCCAGCATTTT,CASSPQDRYQPQHF
.,TRBJ1-6,.,TRBV11-3,TGTGCCAGCAGCCTAGGACTGACTAATTCACCCCTCCACTTT,CASSLGLTNSPLHF
.,TRBJ2-5,.,TRBV7-7,TGTGCTAGCAGCTTCGGACCTACACTAGGCTTTAAAGAGACCCAGTACTTC,CASSFGPTLGFKETQYF
TRBD1,TRBJ1-1,.,TRBV10-1,TGCGCCAGCAGCCAGGGACAGATTTTAGGTGAAGCTTTCTTT,CASSQGQILGEAFF
TRBD1,TRBJ2-7,.,TRBV5-8,TGTGCCAGCAGCTCATTCGGACAGGGATACGAGCAGTACTTC,CASSSFGQGYEQYF
.,TRBJ1-6,once,TRBV30,TGTGCCTGGAGGGAGGGGAGCTCCTATAATTCACCCCTCCACTTT,CAWREGSSYNSPLHF
.,TRBJ1-4,.,TRBV12-3/TRBV12-4,TGTGCCAGCAGTTTTATCGTTAATGAAAAACTGTTTTTT,CASSFIVNEKLFF
TRBD2,TRBJ2-2,.,TRBV7-2,TGTGCCAGCAGCTTTAACAGCGGGAGTCTGGGCGGGGAGCTGTTTTTT,CASSFNSGSLGGELFF
TRBD1,TRBJ1-2,once,TRBV7-2,TGTGCCAGCAGCTCCGGGACAGGGGACTATGGCTACACCTTC,CASSSGTGDYGYTF
TRBD2,TRBJ2-7,.,TRBV24-1,TGTGCCACCAGTAACAGCGGGGGCTACGAGCAGTACTTC,CATSNSGGYEQYF
TRBD1,TRBJ1-1,.,TRBV5-4,TGTGCCAGCAGCGATACGGGACAGGTCGGGTTCGGGGCTTTCTTT,CASSDTGQVGFGAFF
.,TRBJ1-5,once,TRBV28,TGTGCCAGCACCGTAGTCGGCAATCAGCCCCAGCATTTT,CASTVVGNQPQHF
.,TRBJ2-5,once,TRBV27,TGTGCCAGCAAACTCGTGGGAGGGGGGGAGACCCAGTACTTC,CASKLVGGGETQYF
.,TRBJ2-7,once,TRBV27,TGTGCCAGCAGCCGACGGGGGTCCTACGAGCAGTACTTC,CASSRRGSYEQYF
.,TRBJ2-7,.,TRBV5-1,TGCGCCAGCAGCTTGGCGCAGGGTGGTTGGGAGCAGTACTTC,CASSLAQGGWEQYF
.,TRBJ2-1,.,TRBV5-1,TGCGCCAGCAGCTTGGTAGGGGACTCCTACAATGAGCAGTTCTTC,CASSLVGDSYNEQFF
TRBD1,TRBJ2-2,.,TRBV4-1,TGCGCCAGCAGCCCGAGCCGGGGACAGGGACGTAACACCGGGGAGCTGTTTTTT,CASSPSRGQGRNTGELFF
TRBD1,TRBJ1-2,.,TRBV10-3,TGTGCCATCAGCGAGGACAGGTACTATGGCTACACCTTC,CAISEDRYYGYTF
.,TRBJ1-5,.,TRBV19,TGTGCCAGTAGTATATCGGGGGAAAGAAGCAATCAGCCCCAGCATTTT,CASSISGERSNQPQHF
.,TRBJ2-7,.,TRBV11-2,TGTGCCAGCAGCTCAACAGGTGGTGGCTTTGGCGAGCAGTACTTC,CASSSTGGGFGEQYF
.,TRBJ2-7,.,TRBV19,TGTGCCAGTAGTATGAGCGGACAGAAGTACGAGCAGTACTTC,CASSMSGQKYEQYF
.,TRBJ1-2,.,TRBV19,TGTGCCAGTAAAACGTTATGGCAGGATCCTGGCTACACCTTC,CASKTLWQDPGYTF